This TCR beta chain appears in the sequencing data of a study of T cell responses to AZD1222 COVID-19 vaccine. Study observations and caveats: The donors showed a predominance of white British ancestry and of females, with possible underestimation of clonal diversity. In the spike-specific TCR repertoire, nearly half reportedly target unmutated variant regions.

With regard to this clone: The target antigen is unknown.

Clones were sequenced by immunoSEQ multiplex PCR, and TCRdb holds only the in-frame ones, with some missing. The sample carries about 79,000 clones, around 90% recorded once. This CDR3 is built from 15 residues. The germline V gene has CDR1 SGHNT and CDR2 YENEEA. The V end was cut by 1 base, the J end by 2 bases, with 10 bases between. This TCR derives from an adult in good health. The sample consisted of peripheral blood, taken on day 0 of MenACWY control vaccination. V is TRBV11-3 and J is TRBJ2-3, with TRBD2 as a possible D gene (6 bases). The CDR3 sequence: CASSLGASVTDTQYF. DNA for the CDR3: TGTGCCAGCAGCTTAGGGGCTAGCGTCACAGATACGCAGTATTTT.